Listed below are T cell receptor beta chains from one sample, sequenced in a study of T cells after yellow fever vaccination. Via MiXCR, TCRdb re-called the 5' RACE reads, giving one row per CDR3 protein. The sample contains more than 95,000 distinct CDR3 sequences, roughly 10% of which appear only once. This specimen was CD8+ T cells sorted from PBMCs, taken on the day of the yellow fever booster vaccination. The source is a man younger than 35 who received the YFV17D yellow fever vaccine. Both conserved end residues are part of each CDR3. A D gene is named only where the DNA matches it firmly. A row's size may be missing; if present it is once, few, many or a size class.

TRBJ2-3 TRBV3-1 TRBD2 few CASSLASGGDTDTQYF TGTGCCAGCAGCCTGGCGAGCGGGGGAGACACAGATACGCAGTATTTT
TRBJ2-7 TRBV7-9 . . CASSETVTSSYEQYF TGTGCCAGCAGCGAAACAGTTACCAGCTCCTACGAGCAGTACTTC
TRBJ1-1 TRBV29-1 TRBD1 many CSVGQGNTEAFF TGCAGCGTTGGACAGGGAAACACTGAAGCTTTCTTT
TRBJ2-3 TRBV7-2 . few CASSLTWIADTQYF TGTGCCAGCAGCCTCACGTGGATCGCAGATACGCAGTATTTT
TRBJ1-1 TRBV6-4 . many CASSDSPENTEAFF TGTGCCAGCAGTGACTCGCCGGAGAACACTGAAGCTTTCTTT
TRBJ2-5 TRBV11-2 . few CASSLKQETQYF TGTGCCAGCAGCTTAAAACAAGAGACCCAGTACTTC
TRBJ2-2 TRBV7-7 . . CASSLGHTANTGELFF TGTGCCAGCAGCTTAGGGCATACCGCGAACACCGGGGAGCTGTTTTTT
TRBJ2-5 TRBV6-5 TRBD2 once CASSRTRGETQYF TGTGCCAGCAGCCGGACTAGGGGCGAGACCCAGTACTTC
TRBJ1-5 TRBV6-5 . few CASSWSYNQPQHF TGTGCCAGCAGTTGGTCCTACAATCAGCCCCAGCATTTT
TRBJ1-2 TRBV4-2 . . CASSQDLGYTF TGTGCCAGCAGCCAAGATCTGGGCTACACCTTC
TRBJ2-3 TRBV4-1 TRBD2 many CASSQPTGTSVTDTQYF TGCGCCAGCAGCCAGCCCACCGGGACTAGCGTGACAGATACGCAGTATTTT
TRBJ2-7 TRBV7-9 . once CASSLSYRVYEQYF TGTGCCAGCAGCTTATCATACAGGGTGTACGAGCAGTACTTC
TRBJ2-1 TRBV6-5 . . CASSYGARGAYEQFF TGTGCCAGCAGTTACGGCGCGAGGGGGGCCTATGAGCAGTTCTTC
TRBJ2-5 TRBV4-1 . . CASSQGTRAQETQYF TGCGCCAGCAGCCAAGGCACCCGGGCGCAAGAGACCCAGTACTTC
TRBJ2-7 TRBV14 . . CASSQRFGGQEQYF TGTGCCAGCAGCCAAAGATTTGGGGGTCAGGAGCAGTACTTC
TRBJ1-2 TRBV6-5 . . CASSYGPRSGYTF TGTGCCAGCAGTTACGGGCCAAGAAGCGGCTACACCTTC
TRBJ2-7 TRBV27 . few CASAGTAYEQYF TGTGCCAGCGCCGGGACTGCCTACGAGCAGTACTTC
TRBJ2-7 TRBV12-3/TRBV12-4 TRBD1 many CASSLLRTGGRIYEQYF TGTGCCAGCAGTTTACTGAGGACAGGAGGACGAATCTACGAGCAGTACTTC
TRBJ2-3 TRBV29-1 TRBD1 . CSVEDYEGAFTDTQYF TGCAGCGTTGAAGATTACGAGGGGGCCTTCACAGATACGCAGTATTTT
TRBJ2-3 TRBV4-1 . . CASSQAEGGDTQYF TGCGCCAGCAGCCAAGCGGAGGGGGGAGATACGCAGTATTTT
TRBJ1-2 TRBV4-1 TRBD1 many CASSLRTGGSYGYTF TGCGCCAGCAGCCTCAGGACAGGGGGCAGCTATGGCTACACCTTC
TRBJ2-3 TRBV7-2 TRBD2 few CASSSGTSGGLDTQYF TGTGCCAGCAGCTCAGGGACTAGCGGGGGCTTGGATACGCAGTATTTT
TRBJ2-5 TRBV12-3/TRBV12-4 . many CASSMQETQYF TGTGCCAGCAGTATGCAAGAGACCCAGTACTTC
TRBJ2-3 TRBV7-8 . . CASSLEPTDTQYF TGTGCCAGCAGCTTAGAACCCACAGATACGCAGTATTTT
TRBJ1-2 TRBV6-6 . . CASSTGHPNYGYTF TGTGCCAGCAGCACTGGACACCCTAACTATGGCTACACCTTC
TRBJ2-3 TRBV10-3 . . CAISEWTDTQYF TGTGCCATCAGTGAGTGGACAGATACGCAGTATTTT
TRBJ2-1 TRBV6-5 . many CASSMGNWEFF TGTGCCAGCAGTATGGGTAATTGGGAGTTCTTC
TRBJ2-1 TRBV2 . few CASSPEFDEQFF TGTGCCAGCAGTCCAGAGTTCGATGAGCAGTTCTTC
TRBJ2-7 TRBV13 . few CASSTEEQGREQYF TGTGCCAGCAGTACCGAGGAGCAGGGCCGAGAGCAGTACTTC
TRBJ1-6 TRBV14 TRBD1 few CASSQTGRDNSPLHF TGTGCCAGCAGCCAGACAGGGCGGGATAATTCACCCCTCCACTTT
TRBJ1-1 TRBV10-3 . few CAISPGGGRTEAFF TGTGCCATCAGCCCCGGGGGGGGAAGAACTGAAGCTTTCTTT
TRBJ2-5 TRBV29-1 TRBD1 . CSVDGRGPETQYF TGCAGCGTTGATGGCAGGGGGCCAGAGACCCAGTACTTC
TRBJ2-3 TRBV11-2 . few CASSTEGKDTQYF TGTGCCAGCAGCACCGAGGGGAAAGATACGCAGTATTTT
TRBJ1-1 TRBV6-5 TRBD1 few CASSYSMGQGHGTEAFF TGTGCCAGCAGTTACTCGATGGGACAGGGGCATGGCACTGAAGCTTTCTTT
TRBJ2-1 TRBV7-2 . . CASSIRWGNEQFF TGTGCCAGCAGCATTCGCTGGGGGAATGAGCAGTTCTTC
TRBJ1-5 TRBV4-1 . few CASSQDLTGSGQPQHF TGCGCCAGCAGCCAAGATCTAACGGGGAGTGGTCAGCCCCAGCATTTT
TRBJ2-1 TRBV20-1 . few CSASSGVGNEQFF TGCAGTGCTAGCTCTGGGGTTGGGAATGAGCAGTTCTTC
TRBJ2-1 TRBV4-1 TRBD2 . CASSQGKGAGAEQFF TGCGCCAGCAGCCAAGGAAAGGGAGCGGGGGCTGAGCAGTTCTTC